Sequencing of this T cell receptor beta chain was carried out in a study of cytomegalovirus exposure and HLA in healthy donors. Study-level results: Reportedly, fewer N-insertions than the approximately 600-donor mean appeared in an Asian-associated ancestry cluster in a later analysis. Across donors, sequencing depth was assumed by presence/absence analyses to be roughly uniform.

On this clone itself: Its antigen is as yet unknown.

Nominally healthy donors were sampled, though unrecorded immune exposures were likely. Germline CDR1 is ENHRY and CDR2 is SYGVKD. The ends lost 4 bases at V and 6 bases at J; junction bases unmatched: 9. CDR3 length: 15 amino acids. The study ran its PCR with 60 Vbeta and 13 Jbeta primers. Generated by immunoSEQ multiplex PCR, the TCRdb table keeps only in-frame clones and is missing some. Among around 160,000 clones listed, 79% were seen once. Specimen: PBMCs. The sequence was collected from a middle-aged woman in good health and CMV-seropositive. This sequence joins TRBV10-3 and TRBJ2-3; TRBD2 aligns across 8 bases. CDR3 sequence (DNA): TGTGCCATCAGTGCCTTCGGGACTAGTGCGGATACGCAGTATTTT. This gives the protein CAISAFGTSADTQYF.